This T cell receptor (beta chain) emerged from a study of blood T cell repertoires in COVID-19. Study members were between about 18 and 90 years old and lived in approximately 25 US regions. Clones were read by immunoSEQ multiplex PCR, and TCRdb kept only the in-frame ones, dropping some. The sample has about 180,000 clones, 89% seen once. The CDR3 loop spans 23 amino acids. Sequencing was done on a sample of PBMCs or T cells enriched from blood (not recorded which). The TCR comes from a woman in her forties with acute COVID-19. The V call is TRBV21-1, the J call TRBJ2-2; TRBD1, the D gene given by the table, was not confirmed from the DNA. TRBV21-1 corresponds to a pseudogene. CDR3 sequence (DNA): TGTGCCAGCAGCAAAGGAGTCAGGGGGTTGAATTTCCCCCCGCTAATTTGGACCGGGGAGCTGTTTTTT. This encodes CASSKGVRGLNFPPLIWTGELFF.